This T cell receptor (beta chain) comes out of a study of Ad26.COV2.S vaccination and SARS-CoV-2 variants. Clones were read by immunoSEQ multiplex PCR, and TCRdb kept only the in-frame ones, dropping some. The repertoire has about 350,000 clones, 65% to 90% of them found once; the top ten carry 9.5% to 12%. Treatment given: around 19 received Ad26.COV2.S at low or high dose, single or two shots; 5 received placebo; per-sample allocation not given. On day 63 after the first injection, vaccine and placebo recipients gave samples. CDR1 is SGHRS and CDR2 is YFSETQ in the germline V gene. Germline trimming cut 4 bases from V and 2 bases from J; bases unmatched to any gene: 11. CDR3 length: 18 amino acids.

The V gene is TRBV5-1, the J gene TRBJ2-7; 14 bases line up with TRBD2. The TCR sequence derives from a person aged 18-60 years who received the Ad26.COV2.S COVID-19 vaccine or a placebo. This sample comprised peripheral blood, obtained in a trial of Ad26.COV2.S vaccine versus placebo. In DNA form, the CDR3 reads TGCGCCAGCAGCCCCCGAGGCGGACTAGCGGGGGGTACCTACGAGCAGTACTTC. This gives the protein CASSPRGGLAGGTYEQYF.